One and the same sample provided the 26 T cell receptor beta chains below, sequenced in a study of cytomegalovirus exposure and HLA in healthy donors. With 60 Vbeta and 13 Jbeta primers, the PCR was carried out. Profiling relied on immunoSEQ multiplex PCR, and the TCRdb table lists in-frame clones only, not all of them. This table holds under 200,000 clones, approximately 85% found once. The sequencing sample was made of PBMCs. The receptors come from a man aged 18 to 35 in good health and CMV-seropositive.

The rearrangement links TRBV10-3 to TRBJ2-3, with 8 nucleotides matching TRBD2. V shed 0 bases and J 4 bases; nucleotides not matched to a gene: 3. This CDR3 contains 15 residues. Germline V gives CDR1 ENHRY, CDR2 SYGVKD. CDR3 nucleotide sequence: TGTGCCATCAGTGAGTCTAGCGGGGCCCCAGATACGCAGTATTTT. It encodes CAISESSGAPDTQYF.

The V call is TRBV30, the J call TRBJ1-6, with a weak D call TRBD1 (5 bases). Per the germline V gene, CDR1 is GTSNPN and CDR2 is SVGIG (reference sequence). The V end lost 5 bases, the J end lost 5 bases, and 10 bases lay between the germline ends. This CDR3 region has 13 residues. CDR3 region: CAWAGTNNSPLHF. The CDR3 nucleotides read TGTGCCTGGGCCGGGACTAATAATTCACCCCTCCACTTT.

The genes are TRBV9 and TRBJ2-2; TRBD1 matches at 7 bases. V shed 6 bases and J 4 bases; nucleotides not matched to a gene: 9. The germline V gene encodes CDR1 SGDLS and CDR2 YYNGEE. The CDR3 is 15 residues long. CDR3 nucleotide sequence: TGTGCCAGCACCCCGGCACAGGGGTTCACCGGGGAGCTGTTTTTT. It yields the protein CASTPAQGFTGELFF. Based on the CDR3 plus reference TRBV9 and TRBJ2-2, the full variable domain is DSGVTQTPKHLITATGQRVTLRCSPRSGDLSVYWYQQSLDQGLQFLIQYYNGEERAKGNILERFSAQQFPDLHSELNLSSLELGDSALYFCASTPAQGFTGELFFGEGSRLTVL.

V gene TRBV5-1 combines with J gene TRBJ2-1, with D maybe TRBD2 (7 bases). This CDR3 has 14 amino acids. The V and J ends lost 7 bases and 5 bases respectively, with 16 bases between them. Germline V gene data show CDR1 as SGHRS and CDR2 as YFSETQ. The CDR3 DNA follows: TGCGCCAGCTCAGTGGCGGGGGCCCACAATGAGCAGTTCTTC. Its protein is CASSVAGAHNEQFF.

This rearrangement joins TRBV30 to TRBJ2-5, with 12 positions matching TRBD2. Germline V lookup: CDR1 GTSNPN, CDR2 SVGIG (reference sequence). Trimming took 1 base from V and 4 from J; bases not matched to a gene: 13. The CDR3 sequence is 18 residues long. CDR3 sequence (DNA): TGTGCCTGGAGTGGAATGAGGACTAGCGGGATGGGGGGAGAGACCCAGTACTTC. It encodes CAWSGMRTSGMGGETQYF.

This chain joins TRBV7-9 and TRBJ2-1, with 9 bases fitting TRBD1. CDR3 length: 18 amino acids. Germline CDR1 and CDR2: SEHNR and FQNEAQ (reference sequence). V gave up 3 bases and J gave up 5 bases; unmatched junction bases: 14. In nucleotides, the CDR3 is TGTGCCAGCAGCTTCGGGTTTCGTCGGGGACAGGGAAACAATGAGCAGTTCTTC. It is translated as CASSFGFRRGQGNNEQFF.

CDR3 loop: CACWWDRNNYGYTF. Here the CDR3 DNA reads TGTGCCTGTTGGTGGGACAGAAACAACTATGGCTACACCTTC. This sequence joins TRBV30 and TRBJ1-2, with 7 bases aligning to TRBD1. CDR1 GTSNPN and CDR2 SVGIG come from the germline V gene (reference sequence). With 6 bases clipped from V and 2 bases from J, the junction kept 9 bases outside the gene matches. CDR3 size: 14 residues.

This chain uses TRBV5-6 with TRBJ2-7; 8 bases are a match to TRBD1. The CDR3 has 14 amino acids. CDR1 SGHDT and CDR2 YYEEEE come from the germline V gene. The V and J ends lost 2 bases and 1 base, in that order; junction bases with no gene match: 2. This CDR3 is CASSLDRGSYEQYF. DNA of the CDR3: TGTGCCAGCAGCTTAGACAGGGGATCCTACGAGCAGTACTTC.

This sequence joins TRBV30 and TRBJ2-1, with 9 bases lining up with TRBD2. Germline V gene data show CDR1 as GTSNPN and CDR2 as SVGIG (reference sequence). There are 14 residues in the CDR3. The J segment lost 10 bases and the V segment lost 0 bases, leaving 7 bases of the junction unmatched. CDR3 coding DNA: TGTGCCTGGAGTGTAGGCGGGGGGGCCGAAGAGCAGTTCTTC. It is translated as CAWSVGGGAEEQFF.

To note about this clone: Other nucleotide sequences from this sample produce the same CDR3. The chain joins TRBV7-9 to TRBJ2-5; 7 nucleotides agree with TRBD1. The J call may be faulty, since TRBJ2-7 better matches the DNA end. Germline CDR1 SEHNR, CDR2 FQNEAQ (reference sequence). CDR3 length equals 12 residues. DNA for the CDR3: TGTGCCAGCAGCTTGGCAGGGGGCGAGCAGTACTTC. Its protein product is CASSLAGGEQYF.

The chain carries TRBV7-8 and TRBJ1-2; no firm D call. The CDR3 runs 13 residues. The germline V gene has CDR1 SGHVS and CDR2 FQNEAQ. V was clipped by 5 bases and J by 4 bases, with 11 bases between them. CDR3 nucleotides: TGTGCCAGCAGCCCCCGTGGGAGCTATGGCTACACCTTC. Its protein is CASSPRGSYGYTF.

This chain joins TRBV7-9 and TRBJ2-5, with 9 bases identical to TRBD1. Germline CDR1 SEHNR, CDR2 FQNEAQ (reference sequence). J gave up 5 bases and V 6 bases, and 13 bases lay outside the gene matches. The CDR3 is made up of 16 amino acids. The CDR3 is CASRSGTGYRMETQYF. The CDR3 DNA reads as TGTGCCAGCAGATCCGGGACAGGGTATAGAATGGAGACCCAGTACTTC. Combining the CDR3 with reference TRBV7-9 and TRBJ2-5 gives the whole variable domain DTGVSQNPRHKITKRGQNVTFRCDPISEHNRLYWYRQTLGQGPEFLTYFQNEAQLEKSRLLSDRFSAERPKGSFSTLEIQRTEQGDSAMYLCASRSGTGYRMETQYFGPGTRLLVL.

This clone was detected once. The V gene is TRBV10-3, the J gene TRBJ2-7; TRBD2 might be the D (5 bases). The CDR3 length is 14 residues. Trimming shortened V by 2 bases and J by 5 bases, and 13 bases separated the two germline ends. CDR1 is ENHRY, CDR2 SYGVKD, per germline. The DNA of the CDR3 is TGTGCCATCAGTGAGCAACCCAACGGGAACGAGCAGTACTTC. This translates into CAISEQPNGNEQYF.

CDR3 residues: CSGGQGTSNYGYTF. CDR3 sequence (DNA): TGCAGCGGGGGACAGGGAACCTCTAACTATGGCTACACCTTC. This sequence joins TRBV29-1 and TRBJ1-2, with 9 bases aligning to TRBD1. This CDR3 has 14 residues. Germline V gives CDR1 SQVTM, CDR2 ANQGSEA. Trimming removed 7 bases from V and 0 bases from J; junction bases left unmatched: 6.

The chain's CDR3 is CAISESRGQRAFF. The CDR3 DNA reads as TGTGCCATCAGTGAGTCGAGGGGACAGAGAGCTTTCTTT. The chain employs TRBV10-3 and TRBJ1-1; 7 nucleotides match TRBD1. V shed 0 bases and J 10 bases; nucleotides not matched to a gene: 5. This CDR3 comprises 13 residues. Germline lookup yields CDR1 ENHRY and CDR2 SYGVKD.

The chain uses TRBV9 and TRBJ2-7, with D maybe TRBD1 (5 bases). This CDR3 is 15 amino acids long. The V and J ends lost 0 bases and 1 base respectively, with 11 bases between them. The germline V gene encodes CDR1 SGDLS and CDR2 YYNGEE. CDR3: CASSVDGAGSYEQYF. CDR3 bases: TGTGCCAGCAGCGTAGATGGAGCAGGGTCCTACGAGCAGTACTTC. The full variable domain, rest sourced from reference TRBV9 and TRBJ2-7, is DSGVTQTPKHLITATGQRVTLRCSPRSGDLSVYWYQQSLDQGLQFLIQYYNGEERAKGNILERFSAQQFPDLHSELNLSSLELGDSALYFCASSVDGAGSYEQYFGPGTRLTVT.

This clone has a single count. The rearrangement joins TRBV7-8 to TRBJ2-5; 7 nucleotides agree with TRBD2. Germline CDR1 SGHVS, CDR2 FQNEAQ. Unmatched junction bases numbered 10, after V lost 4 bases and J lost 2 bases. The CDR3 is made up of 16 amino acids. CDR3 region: CASSSHLTSRQETQYF. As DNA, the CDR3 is TGTGCCAGCAGCTCCCACCTGACTAGCCGACAAGAGACCCAGTACTTC.

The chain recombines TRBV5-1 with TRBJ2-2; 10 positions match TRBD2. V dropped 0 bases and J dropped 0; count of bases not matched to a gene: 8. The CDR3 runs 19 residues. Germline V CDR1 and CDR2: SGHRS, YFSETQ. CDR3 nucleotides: TGCGCCAGCAGCTTGGTAGCGCTAGCGGGGGCCGCGAACACCGGGGAGCTGTTTTTT. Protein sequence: CASSLVALAGAANTGELFF. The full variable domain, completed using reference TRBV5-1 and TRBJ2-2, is KAGVTQTPRYLIKTRGQQVTLSCSPISGHRSVSWYQQTPGQGLQFLFEYFSETQRNKGNFPGRFSGRQFSNSRSEMNVSTLELGDSALYLCASSLVALAGAANTGELFFGEGSRLTVL.

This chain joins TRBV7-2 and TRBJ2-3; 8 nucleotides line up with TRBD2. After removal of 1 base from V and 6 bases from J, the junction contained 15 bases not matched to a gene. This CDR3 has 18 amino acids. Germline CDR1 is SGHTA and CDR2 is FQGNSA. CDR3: CASSLVGGALVSLDTQYF. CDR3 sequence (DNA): TGTGCCAGCAGCTTAGTCGGGGGGGCCCTCGTAAGTCTGGATACGCAGTATTTT.

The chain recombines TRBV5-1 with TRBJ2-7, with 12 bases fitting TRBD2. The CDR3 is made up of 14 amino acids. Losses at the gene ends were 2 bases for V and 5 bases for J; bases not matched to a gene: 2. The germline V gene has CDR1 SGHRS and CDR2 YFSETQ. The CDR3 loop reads CASSFLAGGDEQYF. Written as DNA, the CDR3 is TGCGCCAGCAGCTTCCTAGCGGGGGGGGACGAGCAGTACTTC. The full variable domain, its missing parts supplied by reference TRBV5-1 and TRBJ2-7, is KAGVTQTPRYLIKTRGQQVTLSCSPISGHRSVSWYQQTPGQGLQFLFEYFSETQRNKGNFPGRFSGRQFSNSRSEMNVSTLELGDSALYLCASSFLAGGDEQYFGPGTRLTVT.

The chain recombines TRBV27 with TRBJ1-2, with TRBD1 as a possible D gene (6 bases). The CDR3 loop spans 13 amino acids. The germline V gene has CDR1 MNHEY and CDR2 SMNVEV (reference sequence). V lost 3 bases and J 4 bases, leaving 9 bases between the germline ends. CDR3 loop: CASSFQGLYGYTF. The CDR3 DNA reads TGTGCCAGCAGTTTCCAGGGGCTCTATGGCTACACCTTC.

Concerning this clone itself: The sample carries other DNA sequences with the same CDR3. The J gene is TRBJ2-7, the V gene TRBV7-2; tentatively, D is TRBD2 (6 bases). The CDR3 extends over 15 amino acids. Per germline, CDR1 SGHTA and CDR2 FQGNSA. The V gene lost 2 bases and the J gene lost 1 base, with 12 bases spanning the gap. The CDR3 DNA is TGTGCCAGCAGCTTACGGCGGGGCTCGTCCTACGAGCAGTACTTC. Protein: CASSLRRGSSYEQYF.

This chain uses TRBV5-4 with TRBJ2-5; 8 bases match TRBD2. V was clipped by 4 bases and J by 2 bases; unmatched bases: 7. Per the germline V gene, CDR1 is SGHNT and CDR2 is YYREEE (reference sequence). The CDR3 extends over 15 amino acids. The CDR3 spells CASSQERGTQETQYF. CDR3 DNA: TGTGCCAGCAGCCAAGAGCGGGGGACACAAGAGACCCAGTACTTC.

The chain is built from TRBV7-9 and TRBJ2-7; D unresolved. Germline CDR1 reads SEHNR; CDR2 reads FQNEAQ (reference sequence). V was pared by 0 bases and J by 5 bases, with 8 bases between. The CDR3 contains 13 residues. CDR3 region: CASSLAARDEQYF. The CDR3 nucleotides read TGTGCCAGCAGCTTAGCGGCCCGGGACGAGCAGTACTTC.

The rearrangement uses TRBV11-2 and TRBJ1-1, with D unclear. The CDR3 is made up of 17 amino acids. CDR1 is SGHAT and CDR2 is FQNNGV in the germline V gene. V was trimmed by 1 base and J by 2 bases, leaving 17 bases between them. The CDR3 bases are TGTGCCAGCAGCTTAGTTCGTACGGGGTTGGGTAACACTGAAGCTTTCTTT. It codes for CASSLVRTGLGNTEAFF.

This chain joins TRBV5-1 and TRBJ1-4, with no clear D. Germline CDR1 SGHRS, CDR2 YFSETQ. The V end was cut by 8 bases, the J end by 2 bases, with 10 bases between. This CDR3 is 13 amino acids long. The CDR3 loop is CASYPVTNEKLFF. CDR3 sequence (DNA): TGCGCCAGTTATCCGGTGACTAATGAAAAACTGTTTTTT.